One sample yielded the 19 T cell receptor beta chains listed below, sequenced in a study of immune evolution from preneoplasia to lung adenocarcinoma. Sequencing used immunoSEQ multiplex PCR; TCRdb keeps in-frame clones, though not all of them. Of 3,800 or so clones in the sample, around 77% are singletons; the top ten hold just under 9.5%. Sequenced: FFPE adjacent normal lung tissue. The receptors derive from a person aged 60-79 years with lung adenocarcinoma.

This chain links TRBV6-4 with TRBJ2-3; 9 nucleotides match TRBD2. The length of the CDR3 is 15 residues. V lost 2 bases to trimming and J lost 2 bases; unmatched junction nucleotides: 2. Germline V CDR1 and CDR2: MRHNA, SNTAGT. The CDR3 region has the DNA TGTGCCAGCAGTGACGGCGGGGGGGCCACAGATACGCAGTATTTT. Translated, it gives CASSDGGGATDTQYF.

The chain combines TRBV6-1 with TRBJ1-5; D ambiguous. This CDR3 spans 18 amino acids. The V gene lost 2 bases and the J gene lost 0 bases, with 17 bases spanning the gap. Germline V gene lookup returns CDR1 MNHNS and CDR2 SASEGT. The CDR3 DNA is TGTGCCAGCAGTGAATGGCGCGGCGGTGCTTATAGCAATCAGCCCCAGCATTTT. It specifies CASSEWRGGAYSNQPQHF.

The chain is built from TRBV4-1 and TRBJ2-7; 12 nucleotides align to TRBD2. In germline, CDR1 is MGHRA, CDR2 YSYEKL. Trimming removed 5 bases from V and 0 bases from J; junction bases left unmatched: 8. The CDR3 covers 17 residues. CDR3 sequence (DNA): TGCGCCAGCAGCTACGGACTAGCGGGAAACCCCTCCTACGAGCAGTACTTC. Translating it yields CASSYGLAGNPSYEQYF.

The genes are TRBV30 and TRBJ2-7, with D perhaps assigned TRBD1 or TRBD2 (5 bases each). This CDR3 region has 12 residues. Germline V lookup: CDR1 GTSNPN, CDR2 SVGIG (reference sequence). V lost 5 bases, J lost 2 bases, and 10 bases lay in between. This CDR3 reads CAWEGDAYEQYF. The DNA of the CDR3 is TGTGCCTGGGAAGGGGACGCCTACGAGCAGTACTTC. Full variable domain (remainder filled in from reference TRBV30 and TRBJ2-7): SQTIHQWPATLVQPVGSPLSLECTVEGTSNPNLYWYRQAAGRGLQLLFYSVGIGQISSEVPQNLSASRPQDRQFILSSKKLLLSDSGFYLCAWEGDAYEQYFGPGTRLTVT.

The V call is TRBV7-9, the J call TRBJ2-4, with 7 positions matching TRBD2. The V gene's germline CDR1 is SEHNR and CDR2 FQNEAQ (reference sequence). The length of the CDR3 is 16 residues. V was clipped by 3 bases and J by 0 bases; unmatched bases: 5. CDR3 region: CASSFGGGLAKNIQYF. CDR3 DNA sequence: TGTGCCAGCAGCTTTGGGGGGGGGTTAGCCAAAAACATTCAGTACTTC.

This clone was counted a single time. V and J are TRBV9 and TRBJ1-1; 7 bases map to TRBD1. Trimming at V came to 4 bases and at J to 7 bases, leaving 7 bases not matched to a gene. CDR3 length: 13 amino acids. CDR1 and CDR2 (germline): SGDLS, YYNGEE. CDR3 sequence: CASSPGQWNEAFF. In DNA form, the CDR3 reads TGTGCCAGCAGCCCGGGACAGTGGAATGAAGCTTTCTTT.

The rearrangement uses TRBV6-6 and TRBJ2-1, with D maybe TRBD1 (5 bases). Per germline, CDR1 MNHNY and CDR2 SVGAGI (reference sequence). V gave up 6 bases and J gave up 2 bases, with 11 bases separating them. CDR3 length equals 14 residues. CDR3 sequence: CASRTETAYNEQFF. As DNA, the CDR3 is TGTGCCAGCAGGACAGAAACAGCCTACAATGAGCAGTTCTTC.

V and J are TRBV27 and TRBJ2-1; D possibly corresponds to TRBD1 (6 bases). Germline V lookup: CDR1 MNHEY, CDR2 SMNVEV (reference sequence). The CDR3 loop spans 16 amino acids. V lost 8 bases and J 0 bases, leaving 17 bases between the germline ends. CDR3 coding DNA: TGTGCCAGCCAGGACCCAAGGGGGAGCTCCTACAATGAGCAGTTCTTC. It yields the protein CASQDPRGSSYNEQFF.

The chain joins TRBV7-9 to TRBJ1-2; no firm D call. This CDR3 has 12 amino acids. Germline CDR1 SEHNR, CDR2 FQNEAQ (reference sequence). The V and J ends lost 1 base and 8 bases respectively, with 8 bases between them. The CDR3 reads CASSLVGGGYTF. CDR3 nucleotides: TGTGCCAGCAGCTTAGTCGGTGGGGGCTACACCTTC.

The rearrangement joins TRBV30 to TRBJ1-5; 7 bases are a match to TRBD1. The CDR3 length is 15 residues. The germline gives CDR1 GTSNPN, CDR2 SVGIG (reference sequence). After removal of 3 bases from V and 3 bases from J, the junction contained 8 bases not matched to a gene. This chain's CDR3 is CAWRDRQGSNQPQHF. CDR3 coding DNA: TGTGCCTGGAGGGACCGACAGGGATCCAATCAGCCCCAGCATTTT.

The chain couples TRBV7-9 to TRBJ2-1, with TRBD2 as a possible D gene (5 bases). Trimming pared 6 bases from V and 7 bases from J, leaving 7 bases between. CDR1 is SEHNR, CDR2 FQNEAQ, per germline (reference sequence). This CDR3 comprises 11 residues. CDR3 loop: CASRRENEQFF. Written as DNA, the CDR3 is TGTGCCAGCAGGAGGGAGAATGAGCAGTTCTTC.

V is TRBV6-4 and J is TRBJ1-2; TRBD1 matches at 9 bases. CDR3 length: 15 amino acids. Germline assignment: CDR1 MRHNA and CDR2 SNTAGT. Losses at the gene ends were 3 bases for V and 5 bases for J; bases not matched to a gene: 7. CDR3 in amino acids: CASSESTGGNYGYTF. The CDR3 DNA follows: TGTGCCAGCAGTGAATCGACAGGGGGGAATTATGGCTACACCTTC.

This rearrangement joins TRBV11-2 to TRBJ2-7; 10 bases map to TRBD1. CDR1 is SGHAT, CDR2 FQNNGV, per germline. The V segment lost 5 bases and the J segment 5 bases; nucleotides outside the gene matches: 9. The CDR3 spans 15 residues. This CDR3 is CASSPLGQGGNEQYF. CDR3 nucleotide sequence: TGTGCCAGCAGCCCATTAGGACAGGGGGGAAACGAGCAGTACTTC. Full variable domain (missing parts from reference TRBV11-2 and TRBJ2-7): EAGVAQSPRYKIIEKRQSVAFWCNPISGHATLYWYQQILGQGPKLLIQFQNNGVVDDSQLPKDRFSAERLKGVDSTLKIQPAKLEDSAVYLCASSPLGQGGNEQYFGPGTRLTVT.

V gene TRBV6-4 combines with J gene TRBJ1-6; D not certain. This CDR3 has 13 amino acids. Trimming pared 6 bases from V and 4 bases from J, leaving 7 bases between. Germline CDR1 MRHNA, CDR2 SNTAGT. CDR3 in amino acids: CASSTDYNSPLHF. The CDR3 DNA sequence: TGTGCCAGCAGCACAGATTATAATTCACCCCTCCACTTT.

The chain joins TRBV2 to TRBJ2-3; D gene ambiguous. V lost 7 bases to trimming and J lost 4 bases, with 15 bases between them. The CDR3 runs to 14 residues. Per the germline V gene, CDR1 is SNHLY and CDR2 is FYNNEI. The CDR3 here is CASMESLFADTQYF. CDR3 nucleotides: TGTGCCAGCATGGAGAGTCTTTTTGCAGATACGCAGTATTTT.

This clone came up a few times. The gene calls are TRBV15 and TRBJ1-1; D is perhaps TRBD1 (6 bases). The CDR3 spans 15 residues. CDR1 and CDR2 from the germline V gene are LNHNV and YYDKDF (reference sequence). Trimming left V 5 bases short and J 4 bases short, with 17 bases between. The chain's CDR3 is CATSRLRQAITEAFF. CDR3 nucleotide sequence: TGTGCCACCAGCCGTCTAAGACAGGCGATCACTGAAGCTTTCTTT.

The chain couples TRBV7-6 to TRBJ2-5; 8 nucleotides agree with TRBD2. Germline V gene sequence: CDR1 SGHVS, CDR2 FNYEAQ. Trimming took 3 bases from V and 4 from J; bases not matched to a gene: 1. This CDR3 is built from 13 residues. CDR3 coding DNA: TGTGCCAGCAGCTTCGGGGGGGTAGAGACCCAGTACTTC. Protein sequence: CASSFGGVETQYF. The full variable domain, in which reference TRBV7-6 and TRBJ2-5 provide the parts outside the CDR3, is GAGVSQSPRYKVTKRGQDVALRCDPISGHVSLYWYRQALGQGPEFLTYFNYEAQQDKSGLPNDRFSAERPEGSISTLTIQRTEQRDSAMYRCASSFGGVETQYFGPGTRLLVL.

The chain uses TRBV7-2 and TRBJ2-7; the D gene is possibly TRBD2 (5 bases). Germline values: CDR1 SGHTA, CDR2 FQGNSA. V gave up 1 base and J gave up 3 bases, with 10 bases separating them. CDR3 size: 14 residues. CDR3 loop: CASSLGGGLYEQYF. DNA for the CDR3: TGTGCCAGCAGCTTAGGCGGCGGACTCTACGAGCAGTACTTC. The entire variable domain, with the rest obtained from reference TRBV7-2 and TRBJ2-7, is as follows: GAGVSQSPSNKVTEKGKDVELRCDPISGHTALYWYRQSLGQGLEFLIYFQGNSAPDKSGLPSDRFSAERTGGSVSTLTIQRTQQEDSAVYLCASSLGGGLYEQYFGPGTRLTVT.

This rearrangement joins TRBV6-1 to TRBJ1-1, with a possible D match to TRBD1 (5 bases). From germline, CDR1 is MNHNS and CDR2 SASEGT. CDR3 length: 14 residues. V lost 7 bases, J lost 3 bases, and 15 bases lay in between. The CDR3 sequence is CASNLRQGYTEAFF. In nucleotides, the CDR3 is TGTGCCAGCAACCTGCGGCAGGGATACACTGAAGCTTTCTTT.